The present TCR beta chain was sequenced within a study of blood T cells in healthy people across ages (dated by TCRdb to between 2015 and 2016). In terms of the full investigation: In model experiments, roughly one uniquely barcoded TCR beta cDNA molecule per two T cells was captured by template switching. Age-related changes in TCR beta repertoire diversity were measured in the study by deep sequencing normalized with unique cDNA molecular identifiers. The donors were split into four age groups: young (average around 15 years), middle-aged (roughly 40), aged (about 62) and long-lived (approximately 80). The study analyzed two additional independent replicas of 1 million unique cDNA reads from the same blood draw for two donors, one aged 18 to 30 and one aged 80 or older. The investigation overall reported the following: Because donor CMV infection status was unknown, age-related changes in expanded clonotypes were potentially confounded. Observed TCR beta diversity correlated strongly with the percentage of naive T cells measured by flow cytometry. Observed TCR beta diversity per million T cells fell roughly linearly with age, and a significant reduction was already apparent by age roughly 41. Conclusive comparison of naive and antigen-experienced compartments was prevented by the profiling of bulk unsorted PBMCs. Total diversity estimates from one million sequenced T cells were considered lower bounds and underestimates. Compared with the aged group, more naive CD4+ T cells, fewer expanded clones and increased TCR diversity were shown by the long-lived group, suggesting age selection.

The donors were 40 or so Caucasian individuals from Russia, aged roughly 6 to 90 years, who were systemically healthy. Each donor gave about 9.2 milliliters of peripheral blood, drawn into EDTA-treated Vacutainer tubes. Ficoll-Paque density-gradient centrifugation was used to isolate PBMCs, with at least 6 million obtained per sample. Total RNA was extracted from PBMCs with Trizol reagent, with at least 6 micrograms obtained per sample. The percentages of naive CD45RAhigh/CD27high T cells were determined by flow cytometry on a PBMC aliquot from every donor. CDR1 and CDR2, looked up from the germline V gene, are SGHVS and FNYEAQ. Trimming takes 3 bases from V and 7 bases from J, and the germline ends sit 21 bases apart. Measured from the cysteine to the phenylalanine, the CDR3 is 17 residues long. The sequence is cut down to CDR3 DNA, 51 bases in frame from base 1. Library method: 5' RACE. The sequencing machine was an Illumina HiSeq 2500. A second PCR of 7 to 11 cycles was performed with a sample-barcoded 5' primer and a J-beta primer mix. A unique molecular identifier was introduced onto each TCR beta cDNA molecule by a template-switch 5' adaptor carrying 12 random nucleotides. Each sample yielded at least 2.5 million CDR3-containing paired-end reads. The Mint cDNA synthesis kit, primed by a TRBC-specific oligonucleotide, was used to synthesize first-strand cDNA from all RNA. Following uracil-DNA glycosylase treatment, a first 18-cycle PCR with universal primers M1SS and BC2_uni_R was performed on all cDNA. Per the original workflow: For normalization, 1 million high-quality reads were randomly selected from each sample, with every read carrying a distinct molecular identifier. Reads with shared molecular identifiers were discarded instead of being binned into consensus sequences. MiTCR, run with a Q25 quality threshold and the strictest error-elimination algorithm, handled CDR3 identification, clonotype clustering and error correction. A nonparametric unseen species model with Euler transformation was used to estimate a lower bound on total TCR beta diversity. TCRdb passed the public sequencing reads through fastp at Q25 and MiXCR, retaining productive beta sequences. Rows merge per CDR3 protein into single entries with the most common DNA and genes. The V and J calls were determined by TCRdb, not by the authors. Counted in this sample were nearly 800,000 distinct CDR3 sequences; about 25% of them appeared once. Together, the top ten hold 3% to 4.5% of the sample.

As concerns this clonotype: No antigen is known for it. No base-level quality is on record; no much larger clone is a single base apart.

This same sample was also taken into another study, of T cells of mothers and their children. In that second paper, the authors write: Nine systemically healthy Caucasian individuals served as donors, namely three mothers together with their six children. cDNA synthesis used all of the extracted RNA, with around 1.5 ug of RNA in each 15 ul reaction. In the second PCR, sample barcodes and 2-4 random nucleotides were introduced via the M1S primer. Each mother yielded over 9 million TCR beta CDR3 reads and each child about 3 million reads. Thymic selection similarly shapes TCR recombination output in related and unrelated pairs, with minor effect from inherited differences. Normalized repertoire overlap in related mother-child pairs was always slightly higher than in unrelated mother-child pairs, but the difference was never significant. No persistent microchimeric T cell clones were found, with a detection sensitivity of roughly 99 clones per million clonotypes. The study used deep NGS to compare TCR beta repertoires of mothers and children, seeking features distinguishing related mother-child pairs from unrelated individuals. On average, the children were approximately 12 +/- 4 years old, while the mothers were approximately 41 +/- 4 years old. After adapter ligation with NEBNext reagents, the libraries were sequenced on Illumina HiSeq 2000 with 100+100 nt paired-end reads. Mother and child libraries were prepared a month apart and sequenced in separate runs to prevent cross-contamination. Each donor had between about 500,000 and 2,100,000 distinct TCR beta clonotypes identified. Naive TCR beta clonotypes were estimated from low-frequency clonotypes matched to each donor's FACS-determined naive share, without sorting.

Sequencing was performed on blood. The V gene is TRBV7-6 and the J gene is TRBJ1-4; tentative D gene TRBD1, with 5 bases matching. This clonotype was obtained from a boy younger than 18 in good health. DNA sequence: TGTGCCAGCAGCTTCCTACCCGACGGGGGGAACGGTGAAAAACTGTTTTTT. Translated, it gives CASSFLPDGGNGEKLFF.